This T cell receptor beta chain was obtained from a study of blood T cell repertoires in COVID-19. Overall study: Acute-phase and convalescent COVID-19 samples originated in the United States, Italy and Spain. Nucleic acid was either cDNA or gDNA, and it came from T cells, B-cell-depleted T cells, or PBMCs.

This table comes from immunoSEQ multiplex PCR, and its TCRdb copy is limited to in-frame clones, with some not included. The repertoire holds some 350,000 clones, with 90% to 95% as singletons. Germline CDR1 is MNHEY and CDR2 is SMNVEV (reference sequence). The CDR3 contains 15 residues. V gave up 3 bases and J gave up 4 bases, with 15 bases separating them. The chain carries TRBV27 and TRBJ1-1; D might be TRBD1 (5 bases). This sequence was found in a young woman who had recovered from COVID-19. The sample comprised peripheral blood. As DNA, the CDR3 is TGTGCCAGCAGTTTCTCCGGGGGGGTTGTCACTGAAGCTTTCTTT. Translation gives CASSFSGGVVTEAFF.